This section outlines one T cell receptor beta chain sequence together with its context. Its antigen is still unknown. Sequenced by immunoSEQ multiplex PCR; TCRdb stores in-frame clones only, minus some. The sample lists about 120,000 clones; 85% to 90% were seen once. This entry belongs to a study of cytomegalovirus exposure and HLA in healthy donors. Points from the study as a whole: Cytomegalovirus status, reportedly, was diagnosed with high specificity and sensitivity by the classifier. A list of 150 to 200 TCR beta chains associated with cytomegalovirus was given.

Separate from the 666-subject first cohort, the roughly 120-subject validation cohort was the one that the donors belonged to. Germline-derived CDR1 and CDR2 are SGHTA and FQGNSA. The CDR3 sequence is 14 residues long. Trimming took off 1 base at V and 5 bases at J, with 9 bases between the two ends. This clonotype was obtained from a young woman in good health and CMV-seropositive. The gene calls are TRBV7-2 and TRBJ2-1, with D perhaps TRBD1 (5 bases). The specimen was PBMCs. CDR3 DNA sequence: TGTGCCAGCAGCTTAGAAGCAGGGAACAATGAGCAGTTCTTC. Encoded protein: CASSLEAGNNEQFF.